Listed here is a single T cell receptor beta chain. The antigen is undetermined. Unrecorded immune exposure was likely among donors, who were nominally healthy when sampled. Use of 60 Vbeta and 13 Jbeta primers characterized the PCR. How the authors handled the data: Per a later analysis, the number of unique TCR beta chains was some 82 million, of which 8.5 million to 11 million were shared. The repertoire was sequenced with immunoSEQ multiplex PCR; TCRdb's copy has only in-frame clones and lacks some. For V, J and clone size, that table is used; D and trimming come from the DNA. The sample holds over 120,000 clones, about four fifths seen once. This sample was taken from a study of cytomegalovirus exposure and HLA in healthy donors. Study-wide points: TRBV6-2, TRBV6-3 and some other V segments were excluded as indistinguishable.

Germline lookup yields CDR1 SEHNR and CDR2 FQNEAQ (reference sequence). This CDR3 has 16 residues. Unmatched junction bases numbered 12, after V lost 5 bases and J lost 8 bases. The chain uses TRBV7-9 and TRBJ2-1; TRBD1 matches at 10 bases. The source material was PBMCs. The source is a man between 35 and 55 years old in good health and CMV-seronegative. In nucleotides, the CDR3 is TGTGCCAGCAGCCGAAAGTCCGGGACAGGGGTCGATGAGCAGTTCTTC. Its protein is CASSRKSGTGVDEQFF.